The 29 T cell receptor beta chains in this list originate from one sample, sequenced in a study of sequential checkpoint blockade in melanoma (dated by TCRdb to between 2019 and 2020). Explained via the paper, the treatment or condition label denotes: randomized to nivolumab then ipilimumab (arm A) or the reverse (arm B). The protocol used for the library was the immunoSEQ multiplex PCR assay. TCRdb re-hosts the immuneACCESS table, in-frame sequences only. Its copies lack some clones; in the studies checked, an unresolved V gene accounts for under half of them, and the cause for the rest is not known. Here the sample has around 12,000 clones; just over 60% occur a single time. Of the sample, 20% to 25% falls within the top ten clones. The sequences come from CD8+ T cells sorted from blood (inferred from file names), collected from a patient given nivolumab and ipilimumab in sequence. These receptors came from a human donor with melanoma.

This clone was seen a few times. The chain uses TRBV27 and TRBJ1-1, with no clear D. Trimming cost V 3 bases and J 3 bases, with 8 bases left between them. Germline V gene lookup returns CDR1 MNHEY and CDR2 SMNVEV (reference sequence). The length of the CDR3 is 13 residues. This CDR3 is CASSFGGYTEAFF. The CDR3 DNA is TGTGCCAGCAGTTTCGGCGGGTACACTGAAGCTTTCTTT.

In this sample, this clone turned up a few times. At one end the junction does not follow the germline gene, possibly because of a read error. The chain joins TRBV10-3 to TRBJ2-7; TRBD2 might be the D (6 bases). CDR1 and CDR2 (germline): ENHRY, SYGVKD. This CDR3 has 14 amino acids. CDR3 sequence: CASSYSGTLSGQYF. In DNA, the CDR3 is TGTGCCAGCAGTTACTCTGGGACTCTCTCGGGGCAGTACTTC.

The chain recombines TRBV27 with TRBJ1-1; D is perhaps TRBD1 (5 bases). The V end was cut by 7 bases, the J end by 5 bases, with 14 bases between. CDR1 MNHEY and CDR2 SMNVEV come from the germline V gene (reference sequence). The CDR3 loop spans 13 amino acids. The CDR3 loop is CASNPYGATEAFF. The CDR3 nucleotides read TGTGCCAGCAACCCGTATGGGGCGACTGAAGCTTTCTTT.

The genes are TRBV28 and TRBJ2-7; D possibly corresponds to TRBD2 (5 bases). V gave up 3 bases and J gave up 9 bases, with 12 bases separating them. The CDR3 is 12 residues long. Germline CDR1 reads MDHEN; CDR2 reads SYDVKM. The CDR3 DNA reads TGTGCCAGCAGTTTCCCCGGGGTAGCGCAGTACTTC. This translates into CASSFPGVAQYF.

This rearrangement joins TRBV28 to TRBJ2-3; unclear D gene. Trimming took 10 bases from V and 0 from J, leaving 11 bases between them. CDR1 is MDHEN, CDR2 SYDVKM, per germline. This CDR3 is 13 amino acids long. The CDR3 DNA reads as TGTGCCACCACCGACAAAAGCACAGATACGCAGTATTTT. It translates to CATTDKSTDTQYF.

The chain couples TRBV6-6 to TRBJ2-7; 7 nucleotides agree with TRBD1. Germline CDR1 MNHNY, CDR2 SVGAGI (reference sequence). The V and J ends lost 6 bases and 6 bases, in that order; junction bases with no gene match: 5. The CDR3 is 12 residues long. CDR3 DNA sequence: TGTGCCAGCAGCCCAGGGGGACGCGAGCAGTACTTC. It codes for CASSPGGREQYF.

V gene TRBV9 combines with J gene TRBJ1-5, with D perhaps matching TRBD1 (5 bases). Germline V CDR1 and CDR2: SGDLS, YYNGEE. The CDR3 contains 14 residues. With 4 bases removed from V and 10 bases from J, the gap between germline ends came to 18 bases. CDR3 DNA: TGTGCCAGCAGCCTAGGAGACAGCTCAAGTCCCCAGCATTTT. Its translation: CASSLGDSSSPQHF.

The chain joins TRBV5-6 to TRBJ2-2, with TRBD1 as a possible D gene (5 bases). V lost 0 bases and J 3 bases, leaving 12 bases between the germline ends. This CDR3 is 16 amino acids long. Germline V gene lookup returns CDR1 SGHDT and CDR2 YYEEEE. CDR3 sequence: CASSLASAGYTGELFF. The CDR3, as DNA: TGTGCCAGCAGCTTGGCCTCGGCAGGGTACACCGGGGAGCTGTTTTTT.

This chain joins TRBV5-6 and TRBJ1-6, with D maybe TRBD1 (5 bases). The CDR3 is 14 residues long. Trimming removed 2 bases at V and 8 bases at J, with 11 bases between. Germline-derived CDR1 and CDR2 are SGHDT and YYEEEE. Here the CDR3 reads CASSFGGGDSPLHF. CDR3 nucleotide sequence: TGTGCCAGCAGCTTCGGGGGGGGTGATTCACCCCTCCACTTT.

The chain employs TRBV15 and TRBJ2-5, with D unclear. The J call is uncertain, as TRBJ2-7 better fits the DNA end. CDR1 and CDR2 from the germline V gene are LNHNV and YYDKDF (reference sequence). The length of the CDR3 is 12 residues. In DNA form, the CDR3 reads TGTGCCACCAGCAGTGGTTACTACGAGCAGTACTTC. Its translation is CATSSGYYEQYF.

V usage is TRBV28 and J usage is TRBJ2-3; possibly TRBD2 for D (6 bases). V was trimmed by 6 bases and J by 5 bases, leaving 15 bases between them. Germline V CDR1 and CDR2: MDHEN, SYDVKM. CDR3 length: 14 amino acids. CDR3 residues: CASSLMGGGDTQYF. The CDR3 DNA follows: TGTGCCAGCAGCCTCATGGGGGGTGGAGATACGCAGTATTTT.

This clone has only a few counts. The V and J genes are TRBV11-2 and TRBJ2-5; TRBD2 matches 9 bases. The CDR3 loop spans 15 amino acids. The germline V gene has CDR1 SGHAT and CDR2 FQNNGV. V trimming: 3 bases; J trimming: 4 bases; junction bases outside the gene matches: 6. The chain's CDR3 is CASSFGLGLAETQYF. The CDR3 DNA reads as TGTGCCAGCAGCTTCGGGCTGGGACTAGCAGAGACCCAGTACTTC.

The CDR3 protein is CASSLTGNSYEQYF. The CDR3 DNA reads TGTGCCAGCAGCTTGACAGGGAACTCCTACGAGCAGTACTTC. This rearrangement joins TRBV9 to TRBJ2-7; 7 bases are shared with TRBD1. CDR1 SGDLS and CDR2 YYNGEE come from the germline V gene. Losses at the gene ends were 4 bases for V and 0 bases for J; bases not matched to a gene: 4. This CDR3 is built from 14 residues.

This rearrangement joins TRBV10-2 to TRBJ2-1; possible D gene TRBD2, 6 bases. Germline CDR1 is WSHSY and CDR2 is SAAADI. The CDR3 totals 14 residues. Trimming took 2 bases from V and 2 from J, leaving 7 bases between them. The CDR3 reads CASSEQRAYNEQFF. The CDR3 nucleotides are TGCGCCAGCAGTGAGCAGCGGGCCTACAATGAGCAGTTCTTC.

In this sample, this clone turned up a few times. This sequence joins TRBV5-1 and TRBJ2-1; the D gene is possibly TRBD1 (5 bases). Germline CDR1 and CDR2: SGHRS and YFSETQ. The V end lost 6 bases, the J end lost 5 bases, and 21 bases lay between the germline ends. This CDR3 is built from 16 residues. The CDR3 sequence: CASTLGRRTHNNEQFF. The CDR3 nucleotides are TGCGCCAGCACCTTAGGACGTCGGACACATAACAATGAGCAGTTCTTC.

The chain links TRBV29-1 to TRBJ2-7; D might be TRBD1 (6 bases). The CDR3 is made up of 13 amino acids. Per the germline V gene, CDR1 is SQVTM and CDR2 is ANQGSEA. V lost 4 bases and J 2 bases, leaving 12 bases between the germline ends. The CDR3 sequence: CSVVRGNTYEQYF. In DNA form, the CDR3 reads TGCAGCGTTGTCAGGGGAAATACCTACGAGCAGTACTTC.

This rearrangement joins TRBV28 to TRBJ2-4; D not certain. The ends were cut back, 4 bases at V and 3 bases at J, with 13 bases in the middle. This CDR3 is 15 amino acids long. Germline loops: CDR1 MDHEN, CDR2 SYDVKM. DNA for the CDR3: TGTGCCAGCAGTTCGCTCGAGACTTTCAAAAACATTCAGTACTTC. This translates into CASSSLETFKNIQYF.

The J gene is TRBJ2-3, the V gene TRBV6-5, with 7 bases matching TRBD2. Germline assignment: CDR1 MNHEY and CDR2 SVGAGI. The CDR3 is 14 amino acids. The ends lost 2 bases at V and 4 bases at J; junction bases unmatched: 3. The CDR3 DNA sequence: TGTGCCAGCAGTTACGGCGGGAGCCCAGATACGCAGTATTTT. This sequence encodes CASSYGGSPDTQYF.

Sample share makes this clone medium-sized. The gene calls are TRBV19 and TRBJ2-1; 10 positions agree with TRBD2. Per germline, CDR1 LNHDA and CDR2 SQIVND (reference sequence). With 3 bases clipped from V and 6 bases from J, the junction kept 5 bases outside the gene matches. CDR3 size: 15 residues. In DNA form, the CDR3 reads TGTGCCAGTAGTATGTCGTCTAGCGGGGGCAATGAGCAGTTCTTC. It specifies CASSMSSSGGNEQFF. Full variable domain (outside the CDR3, taken from reference TRBV19 and TRBJ2-1): DGGITQSPKYLFRKEGQNVTLSCEQNLNHDAMYWYRQDPGQGLRLIYYSQIVNDFQKGDIAEGYSVSREKKESFPLTVTSAQKNPTAFYLCASSMSSSGGNEQFFGPGTRLTVL.

This clone was recorded a few times. V gene TRBV6-6 combines with J gene TRBJ2-2; D is ambiguous. V lost 0 bases and J 10 bases, leaving 9 bases between the germline ends. CDR3 length: 13 residues. Germline V CDR1 and CDR2: MNHNY, SVGAGI (reference sequence). CDR3 nucleotide sequence: TGTGCCAGCAGTTACTCGAGTTTTTTGGAGCTGTTTTTT. Translating gives CASSYSSFLELFF.

This chain uses TRBV28 with TRBJ2-3, with 12 bases aligning to TRBD2. Trimming cost V 1 base and J 2 bases; bases outside gene matches: 4. Germline CDR1 reads MDHEN; CDR2 reads SYDVKM. The CDR3 contains 17 residues. The CDR3 sequence is CASSLYLAGGPTDTQYF. The CDR3 region has the DNA TGTGCCAGCAGTTTATACCTAGCGGGGGGGCCCACAGATACGCAGTATTTT.

The chain combines TRBV29-1 with TRBJ2-1, with 7 bases that match TRBD1. Trimming at V came to 6 bases and at J to 2 bases, leaving 4 bases not matched to a gene. Germline V gene data show CDR1 as SQVTM and CDR2 as ANQGSEA. This CDR3 is built from 13 residues. CDR3 in amino acids: CSVQGETYNEQFF. The CDR3 nucleotides are TGCAGCGTCCAGGGGGAAACCTACAATGAGCAGTTCTTC.

CDR3 bases: TGTGCCAGCAGCTTATACAGGGTAATACCTGAAGCTTTCTTT. This sequence encodes CASSLYRVIPEAFF. This rearrangement joins TRBV7-8 to TRBJ1-1, with D possibly matching TRBD1 (6 bases). CDR1 and CDR2 from the germline V gene are SGHVS and FQNEAQ. CDR3 length equals 14 residues. The V and J ends lost 2 bases and 6 bases respectively, with 13 bases between them.

This clone has a handful of counts. The chain joins TRBV4-3 to TRBJ2-3; 9 nucleotides agree with TRBD2. V trimming: 5 bases; J trimming: 1 base; junction bases outside the gene matches: 4. CDR3 length equals 15 residues. CDR1 and CDR2 (germline): LGHNA, YSLEER. For the CDR3, the DNA is TGCGCCAGCAGCGTAGAGCGGGGGGGCACAGATACGCAGTATTTT. Encoded protein: CASSVERGGTDTQYF.

The chain joins TRBV7-6 to TRBJ1-4; TRBD1 agrees at 7 bases. Germline assignment: CDR1 SGHVS and CDR2 FNYEAQ. V gave up 2 bases and J gave up 10 bases; unmatched junction bases: 10. The CDR3 is 15 residues long. CDR3 in DNA: TGTGCCAGCAGCTTAATATCCCGGACAGGCGGAAAACTGTTTTTT. It yields the protein CASSLISRTGGKLFF.

The rearrangement uses TRBV4-1 and TRBJ1-1, with TRBD1 matching 7 bases. The V segment lost 4 bases and the J segment 5 bases; nucleotides outside the gene matches: 1. The CDR3 has 12 residues. CDR1 and CDR2 (germline): MGHRA, YSYEKL. CDR3 sequence (DNA): TGCGCCAGCAGCCCAGGGGGGACTGAAGCTTTCTTT. Residues: CASSPGGTEAFF.

The chain recombines TRBV2 with TRBJ2-7, with TRBD2 as a possible D gene (5 bases). Trimming took 2 bases from V and 3 from J, leaving 8 bases between them. The CDR3 runs 13 residues. CDR1 SNHLY and CDR2 FYNNEI come from the germline V gene. The CDR3 bases are TGTGCCAGCAGTGAATATGAGGGCTACGAGCAGTACTTC. It is translated as CASSEYEGYEQYF.

The genes are TRBV7-2 and TRBJ1-4; TRBD1 aligns across 7 bases. The CDR3 totals 14 residues. V lost 2 bases and J lost 7; bases outside the gene matches: 4. CDR1 SGHTA and CDR2 FQGNSA come from the germline V gene. The CDR3 sequence: CASSLTGVAEKLFF. The DNA for the CDR3 is TGTGCCAGCAGCTTAACAGGGGTTGCTGAAAAACTGTTTTTT.

This clone was counted a single time. This chain uses TRBV29-1 with TRBJ2-1; D is undetermined. The V and J ends lost 7 bases and 2 bases respectively, with 3 bases between them. Per germline, CDR1 SQVTM and CDR2 ANQGSEA. The CDR3 runs 10 residues. This CDR3 is CSAAYNEQFF. CDR3 DNA: TGCAGCGCGGCCTACAATGAGCAGTTCTTC.